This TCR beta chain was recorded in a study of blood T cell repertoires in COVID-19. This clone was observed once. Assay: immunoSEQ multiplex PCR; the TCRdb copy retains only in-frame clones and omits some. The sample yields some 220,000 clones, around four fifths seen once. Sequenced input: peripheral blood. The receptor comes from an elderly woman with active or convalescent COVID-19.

For the CDR3, the DNA is TGTGCCAGCACCCGGGACAGGGTTCGTGAAAAACTGTTTTTT. Protein product: CASTRDRVREKLFF. The chain is built from TRBV6-5 and TRBJ1-4, with 9 bases that match TRBD1. V trimming: 7 bases; J trimming: 7 bases; junction bases outside the gene matches: 7. This CDR3 spans 14 amino acids. Germline-derived CDR1 and CDR2 are MNHEY and SVGAGI.